This TCR beta chain is from a study of T cells in Graves' hyperthyroidism and ophthalmopathy. The study defined stable Graves' hyperthyroidism as no ophthalmopathy progression within 18 months. Using 9.5 to 10 ml of fresh peripheral blood, PBMCs were prepared. The CDR3 spans 14 residues. In germline, CDR1 is SNHLY, CDR2 FYNNEI. Trimming stripped 2 bases from V and 1 base from J, with 5 bases between. The investigators amplified TCR beta CDR3 regions from RNA transcripts. Researchers ran a first-round RT-PCR on the TCR CDR3 using the HTBI primer set. Via MiXCR, TCRdb re-called the multiplex PCR reads, giving one row per CDR3 protein. The sample lists 300,000 to 400,000 distinct CDR3 sequences, 15% to 20% occurring once. A few counts support this clonotype. What it recognizes is unknown. General observations from the study: Peripheral blood also featured most of the thyroid clonotypes expanded above 0.001.

This sequence was found in a woman in her 50s with Graves' hyperthyroidism. V and J are TRBV2 and TRBJ2-2, with a weak D call TRBD1 (5 bases). Sequences were obtained from blood. The CDR3, as DNA: TGTGCCAGCAGTGAACAGGGGAACACCGGGGAGCTGTTTTTT. Amino acids: CASSEQGNTGELFF.